The clone carrying this T cell receptor beta chain was seen at least ten times. Its specificity is unknown. The sample originates from a study of CD8 T cells in ankylosing spondylitis. Points from the study as a whole: Significant enrichment of disease-linked clones was reported in matched ankylosing spondylitis synovial fluid. Certain motif variants had earlier appeared in reactive arthritis synovial fluid and blood.

The CDR3 has 12 residues. The V segment lost 8 bases and the J segment 1 base; nucleotides outside the gene matches: 0. Germline loops: CDR1 ENHRY, CDR2 SYGVKD. TCRdb recomputed calls from the 5' RACE reads with MiXCR, one row per CDR3 protein. The data hold 200,000 to 250,000 distinct CDR3 sequences, with over 9.5% observed a single time. This sequence originates from a male donor with ankylosing spondylitis or in good health (not recorded which). The sample consisted of blood, either unsorted or a sorted T cell fraction (not recorded which). This rearrangement joins TRBV10-3 to TRBJ1-1; 8 bases map to TRBD1. CDR3 protein: CAIGQGNTEAFF. The CDR3 region has the DNA TGTGCCATCGGACAGGGGAACACTGAAGCTTTCTTT.